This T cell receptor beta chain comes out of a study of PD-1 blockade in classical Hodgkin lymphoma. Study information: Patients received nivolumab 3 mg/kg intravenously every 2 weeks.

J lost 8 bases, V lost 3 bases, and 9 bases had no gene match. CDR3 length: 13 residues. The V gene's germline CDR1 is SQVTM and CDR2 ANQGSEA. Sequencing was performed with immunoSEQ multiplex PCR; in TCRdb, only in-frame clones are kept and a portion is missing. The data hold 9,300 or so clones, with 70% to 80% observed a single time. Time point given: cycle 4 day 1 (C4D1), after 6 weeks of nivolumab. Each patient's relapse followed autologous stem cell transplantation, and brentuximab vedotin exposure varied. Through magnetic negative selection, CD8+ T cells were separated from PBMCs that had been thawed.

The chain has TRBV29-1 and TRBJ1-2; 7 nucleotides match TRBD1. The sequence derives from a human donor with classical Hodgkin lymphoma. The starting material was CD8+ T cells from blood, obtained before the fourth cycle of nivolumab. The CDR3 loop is CSVDFTGVGGYTF. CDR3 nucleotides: TGCAGCGTTGATTTTACAGGGGTTGGCGGCTACACCTTC.